The next 18 T cell receptor beta chains were all read from a single sample in a study of OX40 agonist ivuxolimab in advanced cancers. Profiling relied on immunoSEQ multiplex PCR, and the TCRdb table lists in-frame clones only, not all of them. The sample contains 40,000 to 45,000 clones, around 93% of which appear only once. Here the sequenced sample was CD4+ or CD8+ T cells sorted from blood, taken in a trial of the OX40 agonist ivuxolimab. The source of these receptors is an adult with an advanced solid tumor such as melanoma, head and neck, liver or kidney cancer.

The chain combines TRBV5-6 with TRBJ1-1; tentative D call: TRBD1 (5 bases). The CDR3 runs 15 residues. Trimming cost V 4 bases and J 0 bases, with 13 bases left between them. Germline values: CDR1 SGHDT, CDR2 YYEEEE. CDR3 coding DNA: TGTGCCAGCAGCCCCGGGACGGGGATGAACACTGAAGCTTTCTTT. Protein sequence: CASSPGTGMNTEAFF.

The chain employs TRBV28 and TRBJ2-5, with TRBD1 as a possible D gene (6 bases). The CDR3 has 14 amino acids. V was clipped by 2 bases and J by 5 bases, with 12 bases between them. In germline, CDR1 is MDHEN, CDR2 SYDVKM. CDR3 sequence: CASSLRQAGETQYF. The CDR3 nucleotides read TGTGCCAGCAGTTTACGACAGGCCGGGGAGACCCAGTACTTC.

The chain uses TRBV9 and TRBJ2-1, with D possibly TRBD2 on 5 matching bases. The CDR3 contains 12 residues. V lost 0 bases to trimming and J lost 10 bases, with 8 bases between them. Germline assignment: CDR1 SGDLS and CDR2 YYNGEE. This CDR3 is CASSVESGEQFF. The CDR3 nucleotides read TGTGCCAGCAGCGTAGAGAGCGGCGAGCAGTTCTTC.

The chain is built from TRBV2 and TRBJ2-5; weak D call: TRBD2 (5 bases). V was pared by 8 bases and J by 5 bases, with 15 bases between. Germline CDR1 reads SNHLY; CDR2 reads FYNNEI. The CDR3 is made up of 13 amino acids. CDR3 region: CASRGGGRETQYF. The CDR3 coding sequence is TGTGCCAGCCGAGGCGGAGGCAGGGAGACCCAGTACTTC.

The genes are TRBV27 and TRBJ2-7; 7 positions match TRBD1. Trimming cost V 1 base and J 3 bases; bases outside gene matches: 6. The length of the CDR3 is 15 residues. Per the germline V gene, CDR1 is MNHEY and CDR2 is SMNVEV (reference sequence). The CDR3 here is CASSLLGGLIYEQYF. CDR3 DNA sequence: TGTGCCAGCAGTTTATTAGGGGGCTTGATCTACGAGCAGTACTTC.

The chain employs TRBV7-2 and TRBJ2-1; 9 nucleotides match TRBD1. J gave up 2 bases and V 4 bases, and 3 bases lay outside the gene matches. The CDR3 has 15 residues. Germline CDR1 SGHTA, CDR2 FQGNSA. The CDR3 sequence: CASSWGQGAYNEQFF. CDR3 DNA sequence: TGTGCCAGCAGCTGGGGACAGGGTGCCTACAATGAGCAGTTCTTC.

This clone was observed once. The chain links TRBV29-1 to TRBJ2-7; 16 bases align to TRBD2. Germline V CDR1 and CDR2: SQVTM, ANQGSEA. The junction had 5 bases not matched to a gene; V was cut back by 4 bases and J by 5 bases. The CDR3 has 15 residues. Written as DNA, the CDR3 is TGCAGCGTTGTGGTCGGGACTAGCGGGAGGGACGAGCAGTACTTC. Translated: CSVVVGTSGRDEQYF.

The V and J genes are TRBV13 and TRBJ2-7; TRBD1 aligns across 7 bases. J was trimmed by 3 bases and V by 5 bases; bases with no gene match: 7. CDR1 is PRHDT, CDR2 FYEKMQ, per germline (reference sequence). The CDR3 sequence is 14 residues long. The CDR3 loop is CASSPTGVNYEQYF. CDR3 nucleotide sequence: TGTGCCAGCAGCCCTACAGGGGTCAACTACGAGCAGTACTTC.

The V and J genes are TRBV19 and TRBJ2-7; D is unresolved. The germline V gene encodes CDR1 LNHDA and CDR2 SQIVND (reference sequence). This CDR3 is 14 amino acids long. Trimming removed 7 bases at V and 0 bases at J, with 13 bases between. In nucleotides, the CDR3 is TGTGCCAGTAATGATTATGTGGGCTCCTACGAGCAGTACTTC. This sequence encodes CASNDYVGSYEQYF. Full variable domain (rest looked up from reference TRBV19 and TRBJ2-7): DGGITQSPKYLFRKEGQNVTLSCEQNLNHDAMYWYRQDPGQGLRLIYYSQIVNDFQKGDIAEGYSVSREKKESFPLTVTSAQKNPTAFYLCASNDYVGSYEQYFGPGTRLTVT.

V and J are TRBV28 and TRBJ2-3, with 8 nucleotides matching TRBD1. Trimming took 7 bases from V and 2 from J; bases not matched to a gene: 17. Germline V CDR1 and CDR2: MDHEN, SYDVKM. The CDR3 has 18 residues. The DNA for the CDR3 is TGTGCCAGCAACTTGCCAAATCGACAGGGGCGATTCACAGATACGCAGTATTTT. Its translation is CASNLPNRQGRFTDTQYF.

The gene calls are TRBV25-1 and TRBJ2-1, with unresolved D. In germline, CDR1 is MGHDK, CDR2 SYGVNS. The V end lost 3 bases, the J end lost 8 bases, and 8 bases lay between the germline ends. This CDR3 is 12 amino acids long. CDR3 nucleotides: TGTGCCAGCAGTGATTCGGTCTATGAGCAGTTCTTC. Translating it yields CASSDSVYEQFF.

V and J are TRBV4-1 and TRBJ2-1, with D perhaps matching TRBD2 (5 bases). Germline V CDR1 and CDR2: MGHRA, YSYEKL. CDR3 length equals 14 residues. V lost 3 bases and J 4 bases, leaving 10 bases between the germline ends. DNA of the CDR3: TGCGCCAGCAGCCACGCGGGTCCATACAATGAGCAGTTCTTC. Protein product: CASSHAGPYNEQFF.

This chain joins TRBV6-5 and TRBJ1-1; D call uncertain. The germline V and J ends were trimmed by 5 bases and 0 bases, with 10 bases remaining between them. CDR3 length: 14 residues. Per germline, CDR1 MNHEY and CDR2 SVGAGI. As DNA, the CDR3 is TGTGCCAGCAGTACACAGATCTTGAACACTGAAGCTTTCTTT. The encoded protein is CASSTQILNTEAFF.

CDR3 region: CASSLTGGQNTEAFF. The CDR3 DNA reads as TGTGCCAGCAGCCTAACTGGGGGACAAAACACTGAAGCTTTCTTT. The chain links TRBV7-2 to TRBJ1-1; TRBD1 is a possible D gene (6 bases). Deletions cut 5 bases from V and 2 bases from J, with 15 bases between. This CDR3 region has 15 residues. Germline V CDR1 and CDR2: SGHTA, FQGNSA.

The rearrangement uses TRBV9 and TRBJ2-1, with D tentatively TRBD2 (5 bases). With 0 bases removed from V and 6 bases from J, the gap between germline ends came to 10 bases. The CDR3 loop spans 14 amino acids. Germline V lookup: CDR1 SGDLS, CDR2 YYNGEE. CDR3 nucleotides: TGTGCCAGCAGCGTAGAGAATAGCGCCAATGAGCAGTTCTTC. This codes for CASSVENSANEQFF.

V is TRBV30 and J is TRBJ2-1, with 8 bases aligning to TRBD2. The V gene end was trimmed by 6 bases and the J gene end by 0 bases; junction bases not matched to a gene: 4. In germline, CDR1 is GTSNPN, CDR2 SVGIG (reference sequence). The CDR3 loop spans 14 amino acids. The CDR3 DNA follows: TGTGCCTGCCACGGGAGGGGCTCCTACAATGAGCAGTTCTTC. Its protein product is CACHGRGSYNEQFF. Full variable domain (rest looked up from reference TRBV30 and TRBJ2-1): SQTIHQWPATLVQPVGSPLSLECTVEGTSNPNLYWYRQAAGRGLQLLFYSVGIGQISSEVPQNLSASRPQDRQFILSSKKLLLSDSGFYLCACHGRGSYNEQFFGPGTRLTVL.

This chain joins TRBV2 and TRBJ2-7, with TRBD1 matching 7 bases. Germline loops: CDR1 SNHLY, CDR2 FYNNEI. This CDR3 region has 13 residues. The V segment lost 6 bases and the J segment 3 bases; nucleotides outside the gene matches: 5. The CDR3 here is CASSRGQVYEQYF. CDR3 DNA sequence: TGTGCCAGCAGCCGTGGACAGGTCTACGAGCAGTACTTC.

The chain's CDR3 is CSVEENGELFF. As DNA, the CDR3 is TGCAGCGTTGAAGAAAACGGGGAGCTGTTTTTT. The chain is built from TRBV29-1 and TRBJ2-2; no clear D. This CDR3 spans 11 amino acids. Trimming removed 0 bases at V and 7 bases at J, with 3 bases between. Germline CDR1 is SQVTM and CDR2 is ANQGSEA.